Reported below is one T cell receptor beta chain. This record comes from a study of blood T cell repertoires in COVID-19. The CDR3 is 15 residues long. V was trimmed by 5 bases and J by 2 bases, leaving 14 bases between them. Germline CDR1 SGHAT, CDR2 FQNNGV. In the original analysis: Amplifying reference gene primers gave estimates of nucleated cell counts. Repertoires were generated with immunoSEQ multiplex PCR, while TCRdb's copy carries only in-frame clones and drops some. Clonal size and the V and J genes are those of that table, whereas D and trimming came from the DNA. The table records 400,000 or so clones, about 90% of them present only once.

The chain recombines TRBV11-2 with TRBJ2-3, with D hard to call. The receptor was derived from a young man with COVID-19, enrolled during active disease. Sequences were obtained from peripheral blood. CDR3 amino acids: CASSLQVLDTDTQYF. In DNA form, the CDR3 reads TGTGCCAGCAGCCTCCAGGTCCTCGACACAGATACGCAGTATTTT.